This paragraph reports one T cell receptor (beta chain). The antigen is not known. The CDR3 loop spans 14 amino acids. Germline V lookup: CDR1 SEHNR, CDR2 FQNEAQ (reference sequence). J was trimmed by 2 bases and V by 3 bases; bases with no gene match: 4. This sample stems from a study of T cell responses to AZD1222 COVID-19 vaccine. Study-wide findings and caveats: Clonal diversity was possibly underestimated; the donors were predominantly white British and more often female. It was only after the peak T cell response that any repertoires were sampled. Researchers report vaccine-associated CD4 TCRs spanning spike, with dominance at 160-218 and 743-854.

Only in-frame clones appear in the TCRdb table, and some are missing; sequencing was by immunoSEQ multiplex PCR. The data contain 150,000 or so clones, about nine tenths of them seen just once; the ten biggest clones take up about 3.8%. Doses given second, at about 4 or about 12 weeks, were pooled. V gene TRBV7-9 combines with J gene TRBJ2-7; 7 bases line up with TRBD1. The receptor comes from an adult who received the AZD1222 COVID-19 vaccine. The source material was peripheral blood, sampled 28 days after the second AZD1222 dose. The CDR3 is CASSFDRVPYEQYF. The CDR3 coding sequence is TGTGCCAGCAGCTTCGACAGGGTCCCCTACGAGCAGTACTTC.